This TCR beta chain derives from a study of cytomegalovirus exposure and HLA in healthy donors. Whole-study results and caveats: Altogether, about 160 TCR beta chains were recorded as cytomegalovirus-associated. Later genetic work tied a missense DCLRE1C variant to beta-chain V and J trimming. Presence/absence comparisons presumed near-even sequencing depth among donors. Common viral pathogens were later found to be apparently linked to several of the most significant clusters.

The CDR3 has 20 residues. Losses at the gene ends were 1 base for V and 5 bases for J; bases not matched to a gene: 15. CDR1 and CDR2 from the germline V gene are LGHNA and YSLEER. PCR employed 60 Vbeta and 13 Jbeta primers. This table comes from immunoSEQ multiplex PCR, and its TCRdb copy is limited to in-frame clones, with some not included. The table has some 70,000 clones, roughly four fifths seen once. As to this clone: As yet, its antigen is unknown.

This TCR was sampled from a man aged 18 to 35 in good health and CMV-seronegative. The sequencing sample was made of PBMCs. The chain is built from TRBV4-3 and TRBJ2-1; 12 bases match TRBD2. The CDR3 loop reads CASSQVFFWTSGERDNEQFF. The CDR3 region has the DNA TGCGCCAGCAGCCAAGTCTTTTTTTGGACTAGCGGGGAGAGGGACAATGAGCAGTTCTTC.